Each of the 13 T cell receptor beta chains below was sequenced from the same sample in a study of CD8 T cells in ankylosing spondylitis. A single record per CDR3 protein comes from TCRdb applying MiXCR to the 5' RACE reads. Of some 130,000 distinct CDR3 sequences listed, 7% to 8% are singletons. The sequencing input was blood, either unsorted or a sorted T cell fraction (not recorded which). The source of these receptors is a female donor with ankylosing spondylitis or in good health (not recorded which).

This clonotype has a count of ten or more. CDR3 protein: CASSLRGPGNQPQHF. CDR3 sequence (DNA): TGTGCCAGCAGCCTCAGGGGCCCGGGCAATCAGCCCCAGCATTTT. The rearrangement links TRBV28 to TRBJ1-5; D perhaps matches TRBD1 (6 bases). V lost 6 bases to trimming and J lost 2 bases, with 14 bases between them. The CDR3 extends over 15 amino acids. CDR1 and CDR2 (germline): MDHEN, SYDVKM.

The J gene is TRBJ1-3, the V gene TRBV20-1; possibly TRBD1 for D (6 bases). V gave up 3 bases and J gave up 3 bases, with 24 bases separating them. This CDR3 has 18 residues. Germline V CDR1 and CDR2: DFQATT, SNEGSKA (reference sequence). The CDR3 DNA reads TGCAGTGCTAGGTCCCTCTGGACAGAACCCAGCTTTGGAAACACCATATATTTT. Its protein product is CSARSLWTEPSFGNTIYF.

This clonotype was found many times. This chain links TRBV14 with TRBJ2-3, with TRBD1 as a possible D gene (6 bases). The V gene lost 6 bases and the J gene lost 3 bases, with 19 bases spanning the gap. This CDR3 comprises 16 residues. CDR1 is SGHDN, CDR2 FVKESK, per germline. The CDR3 sequence is CASSPSTGSWTDTQYF. Written as DNA, the CDR3 is TGTGCCAGCAGTCCAAGCACAGGGAGTTGGACAGATACGCAGTATTTT. The full variable domain, its missing parts supplied by reference TRBV14 and TRBJ2-3, is EAGVTQFPSHSVIEKGQTVTLRCDPISGHDNLYWYRRVMGKEIKFLLHFVKESKQDESGMPNNRFLAERTGGTYSTLKVQPAELEDSGVYFCASSPSTGSWTDTQYFGPGTRLTVL.

This clonotype has a count of ten or more. The chain joins TRBV2 to TRBJ1-5; D is undetermined. V was clipped by 3 bases and J by 1 base, with 7 bases between them. CDR1 is SNHLY and CDR2 is FYNNEI in the germline V gene. This CDR3 comprises 14 residues. CDR3 sequence: CASSDVESNQPQHF. In DNA form, the CDR3 reads TGTGCCAGCAGTGATGTGGAGAGCAATCAGCCCCAGCATTTT.

This clonotype occurred many times. This chain links TRBV6-5 with TRBJ2-3, with 12 bases aligning to TRBD2. Germline V gene data show CDR1 as MNHEY and CDR2 as SVGAGI. V was clipped by 4 bases and J by 7 bases; unmatched bases: 9. CDR3 length equals 16 residues. CDR3 coding DNA: TGTGCCAGCAGTTCCCTAGCGGGGGGGGCGGTATATACGCAGTATTTT. Translation gives CASSSLAGGAVYTQYF.

This clonotype was picked up a small number of times. The V gene is TRBV5-4, the J gene TRBJ2-7; D possibly corresponds to TRBD1 (6 bases). The CDR3 is 14 amino acids. Trimming shortened V by 4 bases and J by 3 bases, and 14 bases separated the two germline ends. Germline V gene sequence: CDR1 SGHNT, CDR2 YYREEE (reference sequence). DNA of the CDR3: TGTGCCAGCAGCACCAACAGGGCCGACTACGAGCAGTACTTC. It specifies CASSTNRADYEQYF.

This clonotype turned up a few times. The gene calls are TRBV5-6 and TRBJ1-2; no definite D call. This CDR3 has 12 residues. CDR1 and CDR2 from the germline V gene are SGHDT and YYEEEE. V was shortened by 7 bases and J by 7 bases, with 14 bases between the two germline ends. DNA for the CDR3: TGTGCCAGCTTTGTAAGCCTTTCTGGCTACACCTTC. Residues: CASFVSLSGYTF.

This clonotype has at least ten counts. The chain recombines TRBV7-2 with TRBJ1-1; D uncertain. The V gene lost 5 bases and the J gene lost 1 base, with 11 bases spanning the gap. CDR1 is SGHTA, CDR2 FQGNSA, per germline. This CDR3 is 14 amino acids long. Here the CDR3 DNA reads TGTGCCAGCAGCCGCGATGTGAGGAACACTGAAGCTTTCTTT. Translated, it gives CASSRDVRNTEAFF.

In this sample, this clonotype turned up many times. This chain links TRBV15 with TRBJ1-1; D perhaps matches TRBD1 (6 bases). This CDR3 comprises 12 residues. Germline lookup yields CDR1 LNHNV and CDR2 YYDKDF (reference sequence). V was pared by 11 bases and J by 1 base, with 11 bases between. The CDR3 spells CAPTGSNTEAFF. The CDR3 DNA reads as TGTGCCCCAACAGGGTCGAACACTGAAGCTTTCTTT.

This clonotype was observed a few times. CDR3 bases: TGTGCCAGCAGCTTAGCGGGGACAGGGGGGATTAGCACAGATACGCAGTATTTT. Translating gives CASSLAGTGGISTDTQYF. The chain recombines TRBV7-2 with TRBJ2-3; 11 nucleotides agree with TRBD1. This CDR3 is built from 18 residues. Trimming cost V 0 bases and J 0 bases; bases outside gene matches: 5. The germline gives CDR1 SGHTA, CDR2 FQGNSA.

This clonotype was seen repeatedly, ten times or more. The chain combines TRBV7-8 with TRBJ1-5, with D unclear. Trimming shortened V by 1 base and J by 8 bases, and 12 bases separated the two germline ends. The CDR3 runs 14 residues. CDR1 and CDR2 from the germline V gene are SGHVS and FQNEAQ. The CDR3 protein is CASSLDGGKKPQHF. The CDR3 region has the DNA TGTGCCAGCAGCTTAGATGGAGGGAAGAAGCCCCAGCATTTT.

This clonotype came up many times. The chain carries TRBV20-1 and TRBJ2-7; D is uncertain. The length of the CDR3 is 16 residues. Germline CDR1 DFQATT, CDR2 SNEGSKA (reference sequence). Trimming pared 3 bases from V and 4 bases from J, leaving 22 bases between. The CDR3 DNA follows: TGCAGTGCTAGGGTCGCAGGCCAACCGAGCTTATACGAGCAGTACTTC. Its protein product is CSARVAGQPSLYEQYF.

This clonotype was seen at least ten times. The V call is TRBV6-2 or TRBV6-3, the J call TRBJ1-2; no clear D. The germline V gene encodes CDR1 MNHEY and CDR2 SVGEGT. Trimming shortened V by 6 bases and J by 5 bases, and 19 bases separated the two germline ends. There are 15 residues in the CDR3. The CDR3 DNA reads TGTGCCAGCAGCGACGGAGCGAGCAGTCGGTATGGCTACACCTTC. Amino acids: CASSDGASSRYGYTF.